This T cell receptor (beta chain) was sequenced for a study of blood T cells in healthy people across ages. Study-wide points: A roughly linear fall in TCR beta diversity per million T cells was seen with increasing age.

This clonotype was seen more than once but under ten times. Its antigen remains unknown. V gave up 4 bases and J gave up 2 bases, with 12 bases separating them. This CDR3 has 15 residues. Germline CDR1 reads MNHNS; CDR2 reads SASEGT. Through a sample-barcoded 5' primer and a J-beta primer mix, a second PCR was run for about 6 to 12 cycles. Using its own MiXCR run on the 5' RACE reads, TCRdb lists one record per CDR3 protein. The data contain roughly 1.5 million distinct CDR3 sequences, about 45% of them singletons. The receptor was isolated from a woman aged 18-30 years in good health. The rearrangement uses TRBV6-1 and TRBJ1-5; D not certain. The sample taken for sequencing was blood. The CDR3 is CASSGHPTGNQPQHF. For the CDR3, the DNA is TGTGCCAGCAGTGGACACCCTACGGGCAATCAGCCCCAGCATTTT.